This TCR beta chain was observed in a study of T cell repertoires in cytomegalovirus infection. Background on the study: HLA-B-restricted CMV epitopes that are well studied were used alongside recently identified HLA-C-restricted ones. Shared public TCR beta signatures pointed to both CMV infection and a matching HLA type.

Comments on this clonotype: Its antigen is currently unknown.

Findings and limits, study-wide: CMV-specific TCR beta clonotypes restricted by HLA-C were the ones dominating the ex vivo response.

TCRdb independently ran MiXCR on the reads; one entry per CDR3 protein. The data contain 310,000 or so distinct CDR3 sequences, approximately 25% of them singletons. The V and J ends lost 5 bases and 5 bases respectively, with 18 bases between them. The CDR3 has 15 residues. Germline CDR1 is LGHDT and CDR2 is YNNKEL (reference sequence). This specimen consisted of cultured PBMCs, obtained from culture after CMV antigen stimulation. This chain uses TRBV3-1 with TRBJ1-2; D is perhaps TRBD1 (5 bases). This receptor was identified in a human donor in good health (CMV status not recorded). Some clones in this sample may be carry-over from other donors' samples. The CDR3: CASSMRQSLRYGYTF. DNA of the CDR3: TGTGCCAGCAGCATGCGACAGTCGCTTCGGTATGGCTACACCTTC.